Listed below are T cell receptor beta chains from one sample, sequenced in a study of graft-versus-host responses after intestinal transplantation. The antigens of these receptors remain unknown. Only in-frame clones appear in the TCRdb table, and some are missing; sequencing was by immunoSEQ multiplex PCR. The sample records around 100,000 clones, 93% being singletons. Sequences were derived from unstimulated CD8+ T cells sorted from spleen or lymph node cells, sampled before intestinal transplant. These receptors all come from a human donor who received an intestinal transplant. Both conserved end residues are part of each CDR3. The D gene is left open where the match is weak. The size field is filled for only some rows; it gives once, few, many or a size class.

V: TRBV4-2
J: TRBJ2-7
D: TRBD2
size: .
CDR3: CASSQSRGGTYEQYF
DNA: TGTGCCAGCAGCCAAAGTCGGGGGGGGACCTACGAGCAGTACTTC

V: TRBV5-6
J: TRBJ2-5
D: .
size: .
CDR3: CAAGYSGETQYF
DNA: TGTGCCGCCGGGTACTCCGGGGAGACCCAGTACTTC

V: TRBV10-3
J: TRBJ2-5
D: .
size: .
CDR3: CATSPARGDQETQYF
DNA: TGTGCCACCTCCCCGGCCAGGGGTGACCAAGAGACCCAGTACTTC

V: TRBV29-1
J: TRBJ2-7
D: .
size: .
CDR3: CSVEVRAYEQYF
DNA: TGCAGCGTTGAGGTCAGGGCCTACGAGCAGTACTTC

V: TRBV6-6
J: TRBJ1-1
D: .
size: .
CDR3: CATLPGINTEAFF
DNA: TGTGCCACCCTTCCCGGTATCAACACTGAAGCTTTCTTT

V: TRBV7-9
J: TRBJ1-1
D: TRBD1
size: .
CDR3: CASSLKTGGKTEAFF
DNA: TGTGCCAGCAGCTTAAAGACAGGGGGTAAGACTGAAGCTTTCTTT

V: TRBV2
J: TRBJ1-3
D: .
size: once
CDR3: CATDRTGNTIYF
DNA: TGTGCCACCGACAGGACTGGAAACACCATATATTTT

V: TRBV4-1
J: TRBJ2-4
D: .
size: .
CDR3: CASSHGTSKNIQYF
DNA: TGCGCCAGCAGCCATGGGACATCGAAAAACATTCAGTACTTC

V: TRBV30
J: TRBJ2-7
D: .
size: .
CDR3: CAWSVGASLGEQYF
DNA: TGTGCCTGGAGTGTAGGAGCTTCCCTGGGCGAGCAGTACTTC

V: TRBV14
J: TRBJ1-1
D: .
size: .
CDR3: CASSQEVTTEAFF
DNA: TGTGCCAGCAGCCAAGAAGTCACCACTGAAGCTTTCTTT

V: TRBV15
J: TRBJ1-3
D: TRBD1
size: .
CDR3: CATSPGTGGFGNTIYF
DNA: TGTGCCACCAGTCCCGGGACAGGGGGCTTTGGAAACACCATATATTTT

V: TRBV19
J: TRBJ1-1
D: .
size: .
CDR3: CASNSGTEAFF
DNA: TGTGCCAGCAATTCGGGCACTGAAGCTTTCTTT

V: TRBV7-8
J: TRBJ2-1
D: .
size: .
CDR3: CASSPLPAGQGTEQFF
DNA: TGTGCCAGCAGCCCCCTCCCGGCCGGTCAAGGTACTGAGCAGTTCTTC

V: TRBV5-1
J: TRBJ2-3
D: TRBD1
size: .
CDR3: CASSEDRVVTDTQYF
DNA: TGCGCCAGCAGCGAGGACAGGGTGGTGACAGATACGCAGTATTTT

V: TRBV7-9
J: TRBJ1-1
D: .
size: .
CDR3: CASSSAGSEAFF
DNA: TGTGCCAGCAGCTCAGCGGGGTCTGAAGCTTTCTTT

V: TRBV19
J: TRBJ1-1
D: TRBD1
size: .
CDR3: CASSGTDYTEAFF
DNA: TGTGCCAGTAGCGGGACAGATTACACTGAAGCTTTCTTT

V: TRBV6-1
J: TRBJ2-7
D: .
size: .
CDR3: CASSEILISSYEQYF
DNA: TGTGCCAGCAGTGAAATCTTGATAAGCTCCTACGAGCAGTACTTC

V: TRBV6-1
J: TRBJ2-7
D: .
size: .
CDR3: CASTPADEQYF
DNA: TGTGCCAGCACACCGGCGGACGAGCAGTACTTC

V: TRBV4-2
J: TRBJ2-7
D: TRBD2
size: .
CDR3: CASSRNGLAGDYEQYF
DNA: TGTGCCAGCAGCCGGAACGGACTAGCGGGGGACTACGAGCAGTACTTC

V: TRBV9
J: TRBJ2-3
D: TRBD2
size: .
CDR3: CASSPSGGGGGLSTDTQYF
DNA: TGTGCCAGCAGCCCTAGTGGTGGGGGGGGAGGGTTAAGCACAGATACGCAGTATTTT

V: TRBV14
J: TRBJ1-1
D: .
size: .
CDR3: CASSQGLTGTEAFF
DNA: TGTGCCAGCAGCCAAGGCCTTACAGGAACTGAAGCTTTCTTT

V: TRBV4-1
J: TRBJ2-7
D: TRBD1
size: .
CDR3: CASSHRVGDRAYEQYF
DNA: TGCGCCAGCAGCCACCGCGTCGGGGACAGGGCCTACGAGCAGTACTTC

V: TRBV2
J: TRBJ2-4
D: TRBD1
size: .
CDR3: CASSDYGQGQNIQYF
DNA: TGTGCCAGCAGTGACTACGGACAGGGGCAAAACATTCAGTACTTC

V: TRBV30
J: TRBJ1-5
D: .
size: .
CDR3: CAWSLDNQPQHF
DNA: TGTGCCTGGAGTCTGGACAATCAGCCCCAGCATTTT